What follows are 19 T cell receptor beta chains derived from one specimen sequenced in a study of identifying expanded T cells in peripheral blood. This table comes from immunoSEQ multiplex PCR, and its TCRdb copy is limited to in-frame clones, with some not included. Of around 85,000 clones in the sample, around 90% were seen once. What was sequenced was blood. These TCRs come from a person aged 18 to 69 in good health.

V and J are TRBV11-2 and TRBJ2-7; 8 nucleotides align to TRBD1. V dropped 5 bases and J dropped 1; count of bases not matched to a gene: 7. The CDR3 has 15 residues. Germline loops: CDR1 SGHAT, CDR2 FQNNGV. DNA of the CDR3: TGTGCCAGCAGCGTGCAGGGGGCCGCATCCTACGAGCAGTACTTC. This translates into CASSVQGAASYEQYF.

This clone showed up just once. The chain combines TRBV15 with TRBJ2-7; 9 bases align to TRBD1. Trimming at V came to 5 bases and at J to 5 bases, leaving 10 bases not matched to a gene. The germline V gene has CDR1 LNHNV and CDR2 YYDKDF (reference sequence). The CDR3 loop spans 15 amino acids. CDR3 loop: CATSDSDRGFHEQYF. The CDR3 region has the DNA TGTGCCACCAGCGATTCGGACAGGGGCTTCCACGAGCAGTACTTC. The whole variable domain, filled in from reference TRBV15 and TRBJ2-7, reads DAMVIQNPRYQVTQFGKPVTLSCSQTLNHNVMYWYQQKSSQAPKLLFHYYDKDFNNEADTPDNFQSRRPNTSFCFLDIRSPGLGDTAMYLCATSDSDRGFHEQYFGPGTRLTVT.

The chain has TRBV19 and TRBJ2-5, with D possibly TRBD2 on 6 matching bases. Per germline, CDR1 LNHDA and CDR2 SQIVND (reference sequence). V was cut by 3 bases and J by 9 bases, with 11 bases left in between. This CDR3 is 12 amino acids long. The CDR3 protein is CASSMGPSAQYF. The CDR3 bases are TGTGCCAGTAGTATGGGCCCTAGCGCCCAGTACTTC.

V usage is TRBV29-1 and J usage is TRBJ2-5; the D gene is possibly TRBD1 (7 bases). Germline V gives CDR1 SQVTM, CDR2 ANQGSEA. Trimming left V 3 bases short and J 1 base short, with 12 bases between. The CDR3 totals 14 residues. CDR3 residues: CSVDPQGGQETQYF. In DNA form, the CDR3 reads TGCAGCGTTGACCCGCAGGGGGGCCAAGAGACCCAGTACTTC. Drawing the rest from reference TRBV29-1 and TRBJ2-5, the complete variable domain is SAVISQKPSRDICQRGTSLTIQCQVDSQVTMMFWYRQQPGQSLTLIATANQGSEATYESGFVIDKFPISRPNLTFSTLTVSNMSPEDSSIYLCSVDPQGGQETQYFGPGTRLLVL.

The chain carries TRBV18 and TRBJ2-7; 9 bases align to TRBD2. The V segment lost 0 bases and the J segment 0 bases; nucleotides outside the gene matches: 12. The CDR3 has 19 residues. The germline CDR1 and CDR2 sequences are KGHSH and LQKENI. CDR3 amino acids: CASSPPIAGAGISSYEQYF. CDR3 DNA: TGTGCCAGCTCACCACCTATAGCGGGGGCCGGAATCAGCTCCTACGAGCAGTACTTC.

The genes are TRBV9 and TRBJ2-3, with D possibly matching TRBD1 (6 bases). The CDR3 is 15 residues long. Germline CDR1 SGDLS, CDR2 YYNGEE. Deletions cut 4 bases from V and 2 bases from J, with 14 bases between. This CDR3 is CASSSRDTHTDTQYF. In nucleotides, the CDR3 is TGTGCCAGCAGCTCACGGGACACCCACACAGATACGCAGTATTTT.

The chain links TRBV5-1 to TRBJ2-2; a possible D gene is TRBD1 (5 bases). V gave up 0 bases and J gave up 3 bases, with 12 bases separating them. Looked up from germline, CDR1 is SGHRS and CDR2 is YFSETQ. The CDR3 is 16 amino acids. DNA for the CDR3: TGCGCCAGCAGCTTGGGGGCAGGGCGAGACACCGGGGAGCTGTTTTTT. This encodes CASSLGAGRDTGELFF.

In DNA, the CDR3 is TGCGCCAGCAGTGAGTCGACGGAGGCTGGAAACACCATATATTTT. This translates into CASSESTEAGNTIYF. The chain combines TRBV10-2 with TRBJ1-3; unclear D gene. Trimming removed 0 bases at V and 2 bases at J, with 8 bases between. Per germline, CDR1 WSHSY and CDR2 SAAADI. This CDR3 has 15 amino acids.

This chain links TRBV6-6 with TRBJ1-5; TRBD1 might be the D (5 bases). This CDR3 is 12 amino acids long. The germline V and J ends were trimmed by 6 bases and 6 bases, with 9 bases remaining between them. Germline CDR1 MNHNY, CDR2 SVGAGI (reference sequence). Here the CDR3 reads CASSPGSQPQHF. The CDR3 bases are TGTGCCAGCAGCCCAGGGAGTCAGCCCCAGCATTTT.

This clone was counted a single time. CDR3 coding DNA: TGTGCCAGCAGCTCCTCTATAAGGGACAGGGGGCTGAACTACTACGAGCAGTACTTC. Translation: CASSSSIRDRGLNYYEQYF. This rearrangement joins TRBV11-2 to TRBJ2-7; 12 nucleotides agree with TRBD1. The CDR3 extends over 19 amino acids. CDR1 SGHAT and CDR2 FQNNGV come from the germline V gene. The junction had 16 bases not matched to a gene; V was cut back by 4 bases and J by 3 bases.

V and J are TRBV5-8 and TRBJ1-3, with D tentatively TRBD1 (5 bases). Germline loops: CDR1 SGHTS, CDR2 YDEGEE. This CDR3 contains 14 residues. Between the trimmed V and J ends, which lost 4 bases and 2 bases, there was a span of 10 bases. In nucleotides, the CDR3 is TGTGCCAGCAGCCTGGGACCAACTGGAAACACCATATATTTT. Protein sequence: CASSLGPTGNTIYF. Using reference TRBV5-8 and TRBJ1-3 for the parts outside the CDR3, the full variable domain is EAGVTQSPTHLIKTRGQQATLRCSPISGHTSVYWYQQALGLGLQFLLWYDEGEERNRGNFPPRFSGRQFPNYSSELNVNALELEDSALYLCASSLGPTGNTIYFGEGSWLTVV.

This rearrangement joins TRBV5-4 to TRBJ1-1; D is ambiguous. The CDR3 has 14 amino acids. Germline CDR1 and CDR2: SGHNT and YYREEE (reference sequence). Trimming took off 5 bases at V and 0 bases at J, with 11 bases between the two ends. CDR3 sequence reads: CASRNPNMNTEAFF. In DNA, the CDR3 is TGTGCCAGCAGAAATCCCAACATGAACACTGAAGCTTTCTTT.

The chain carries TRBV18 and TRBJ2-4; D unclear. This CDR3 contains 18 residues. V was shortened by 3 bases and J by 3 bases, with 21 bases between the two germline ends. Germline lookup yields CDR1 KGHSH and CDR2 LQKENI. This CDR3 reads CASSPSSQAVLGKNIQYF. The CDR3 DNA reads TGTGCCAGCTCACCCTCTTCTCAAGCAGTGTTAGGCAAAAACATTCAGTACTTC.

This clone was observed a few times. V and J are TRBV6-5 and TRBJ1-5; 7 positions match TRBD1. Per the germline V gene, CDR1 is MNHEY and CDR2 is SVGAGI. J lost 7 bases, V lost 6 bases, and 3 bases had no gene match. The CDR3 totals 12 residues. In nucleotides, the CDR3 is TGTGCCAGCAGGACAGGGAACCAGCCCCAGCATTTT. It encodes CASRTGNQPQHF.

The V gene is TRBV9, the J gene TRBJ2-7, with a possible D match to TRBD1 (5 bases). Germline values: CDR1 SGDLS, CDR2 YYNGEE. The CDR3 has 16 amino acids. Trimming took 0 bases from V and 0 from J, leaving 13 bases between them. CDR3 loop: CASSVEKDMSSYEQYF. CDR3 DNA sequence: TGTGCCAGCAGCGTAGAAAAGGACATGAGCTCCTACGAGCAGTACTTC.

This rearrangement joins TRBV7-6 to TRBJ2-7; D may be TRBD1 (6 bases). V was shortened by 5 bases and J by 2 bases, with 10 bases between the two germline ends. The germline V gene has CDR1 SGHVS and CDR2 FNYEAQ. The CDR3 contains 13 residues. The CDR3 loop reads CASSTRQAYEQYF. The CDR3 bases are TGTGCCAGCAGCACCCGACAGGCCTACGAGCAGTACTTC.

J is TRBJ2-3 and V is TRBV7-2; 8 positions agree with TRBD2. From germline, CDR1 is SGHTA and CDR2 FQGNSA. The trim removed 5 bases at V and 7 bases at J, leaving 11 bases unmatched. This CDR3 contains 15 residues. CDR3 sequence reads: CASSGLAGTVNTQYF. The CDR3 nucleotides read TGTGCCAGCAGCGGGTTAGCGGGGACGGTGAATACGCAGTATTTT.

V and J are TRBV14 and TRBJ2-2; TRBD1 matches at 7 bases. Trimming cost V 2 bases and J 6 bases; bases outside gene matches: 9. This CDR3 is built from 16 residues. CDR1 and CDR2 (germline): SGHDN, FVKESK. CDR3 sequence (DNA): TGTGCCAGCAGCCAAACTTTGACAGGGTCCCCCGGGGAGCTGTTTTTT. This gives the protein CASSQTLTGSPGELFF.

The chain recombines TRBV4-3 with TRBJ1-1, with 7 bases identical to TRBD1. The CDR3 is 15 residues long. After removal of 3 bases from V and 2 bases from J, the junction contained 6 bases not matched to a gene. Germline CDR1 LGHNA, CDR2 YSLEER. DNA for the CDR3: TGCGCCAGCAGCCAGCCGGGACAGCCAAACACTGAAGCTTTCTTT. This gives the protein CASSQPGQPNTEAFF.